The rows below give T cell receptor beta chains drawn from one sample of a study of blood T cell repertoires in COVID-19. Method: immunoSEQ multiplex PCR; TCRdb's copy keeps in-frame clones and lacks some. The sample yields about 230,000 clones, over 70% seen once. Sequencing input: peripheral blood. All receptors derive from a woman of 80 years or more with acute or convalescent COVID-19. Each CDR3 is given with its conserved first and last residue. D genes are given only for firm matches. Not all rows give a size; the values are once, few, many and, for expanded clones, a class.

TRBV6-4	TRBD1	TRBJ1-1	-	CASSLDRGHTEAFF	TGTGCCAGCAGTTTGGACAGGGGGCACACTGAAGCTTTCTTT
TRBV6-4	TRBD1	TRBJ1-6	-	CASSADRDSPLHF	TGTGCCAGCAGTGCCGACAGGGACTCACCCCTCCACTTT
TRBV28	TRBD1	TRBJ2-7	-	CASSYGQAHYEQYF	TGTGCCAGCAGCTATGGACAGGCCCACTACGAGCAGTACTTC
TRBV6-6	-	TRBJ1-5	-	CASSPEGLPQHF	TGTGCCAGCAGCCCTGAGGGTCTACCCCAGCATTTT
TRBV3-1/TRBV3-2	-	TRBJ1-1	-	CASSQDGLQMNTEAFF	TGTGCCAGCAGCCAAGATGGTTTACAGATGAACACTGAAGCTTTCTTT
TRBV28	-	TRBJ1-5	-	CASSLGGGNQPQHF	TGTGCCAGCAGTTTAGGGGGCGGCAATCAGCCCCAGCATTTT
TRBV7-2	TRBD1	TRBJ1-2	-	CASSLQTGDGYGYTF	TGTGCCAGCAGCCTTCAGACAGGGGACGGATATGGCTACACCTTC
TRBV5-1	-	TRBJ2-5	-	CASSLRGETQYF	TGCGCCAGCAGCTTGAGGGGGGAGACCCAGTACTTC
TRBV21-1	-	TRBJ1-5	-	CASSKCSPGSYRGYSNQPQHF	TGTGCCAGCAGCAAATGTTCCCCGGGATCGTACAGAGGATATAGCAATCAGCCCCAGCATTTT
TRBV29-1	-	TRBJ2-7	-	CSALQSYEQYF	TGCAGCGCCCTGCAGTCCTACGAGCAGTACTTC
TRBV20-1	TRBD2	TRBJ2-1	-	CSASLLAGTNEQFF	TGCAGTGCTAGTTTACTAGCGGGGACTAATGAGCAGTTCTTC
TRBV5-1	TRBD2	TRBJ2-3	-	CASSLESSGGLVDTQYF	TGCGCCAGCAGCTTGGAGTCTAGCGGGGGGTTGGTAGATACGCAGTATTTT
TRBV2	TRBD2	TRBJ2-5	-	CASSGRTSSETQYF	TGTGCCAGCAGTGGGCGGACTAGCAGTGAGACCCAGTACTTC
TRBV5-1	TRBD2	TRBJ2-1	-	CASGLGLAGEGRFF	TGCGCCAGCGGTTTGGGACTAGCGGGAGAAGGTCGGTTCTTC
TRBV5-4	TRBD1	TRBJ1-1	-	CASSLRGGGLNTEAFF	TGTGCCAGCAGCTTGAGAGGGGGCGGATTGAACACTGAAGCTTTCTTT
TRBV6-5	-	TRBJ2-5	-	CASRAHSPAEETQYF	TGTGCCAGCAGGGCCCATAGCCCGGCGGAAGAGACCCAGTACTTC
TRBV19	TRBD1	TRBJ1-2	-	CASNGDRKYYGYTF	TGTGCCAGTAATGGGGACAGGAAATACTATGGCTACACCTTC
TRBV5-1	TRBD1	TRBJ2-7	-	CASSVGQGASEQYF	TGCGCCAGCAGCGTAGGACAGGGGGCCTCCGAGCAGTACTTC
TRBV24-1	-	TRBJ1-2	many	CATSYWTVRPRDANYGYTF	TGTGCCACCAGTTATTGGACAGTCAGGCCCCGGGATGCTAACTATGGCTACACCTTC
TRBV3-1/TRBV3-2	-	TRBJ1-3	-	CASSQAGTGNTIYF	TGTGCCAGCAGCCAGGCGGGGACTGGAAACACCATATATTTT
TRBV5-1	-	TRBJ1-3	once	CASSRGQNPSGNTIYF	TGCGCCAGCAGCCGAGGACAGAACCCCTCTGGAAACACCATATATTTT
TRBV7-2	-	TRBJ2-7	-	CASSASGFDEQYF	TGTGCCAGCAGCGCCTCGGGGTTCGACGAGCAGTACTTC
TRBV7-2	TRBD2	TRBJ2-1	-	CASSLAAGTRSGEQFF	TGTGCCAGCAGCTTAGCGGCCGGGACTAGGAGCGGTGAGCAGTTCTTC
TRBV24-1	-	TRBJ1-5	-	CATSDNTGNQPQHF	TGTGCCACCAGTGATAATACAGGGAATCAGCCCCAGCATTTT
TRBV7-9	TRBD1	TRBJ1-1	many	CASSTQSRQGNTEAFF	TGTGCCAGCAGCACACAATCCCGACAGGGAAACACTGAAGCTTTCTTT
TRBV29-1	TRBD1	TRBJ2-2	-	CSARTGGTGELFF	TGCAGCGCCCGGACAGGGGGTACCGGGGAGCTGTTTTTT
TRBV6-5	-	TRBJ1-2	once	CASRIYSGYGYTF	TGTGCCAGCAGGATCTACTCGGGCTATGGCTACACCTTC
TRBV28	TRBD2	TRBJ2-3	-	CATDASSGRASRTDTQYF	TGTGCCACCGACGCTTCTAGCGGGAGGGCCTCTCGCACAGATACGCAGTATTTT
TRBV7-6	TRBD1	TRBJ2-5	-	CASSKIGQARRETQYF	TGTGCCAGCAGCAAAATCGGACAGGCTCGGCGGGAGACCCAGTACTTC
TRBV5-1	-	TRBJ2-1	-	CASSESGYNEQFF	TGCGCCAGCAGCGAATCGGGTTACAATGAGCAGTTCTTC
TRBV7-2	-	TRBJ2-1	-	CASSHSLGGQLREQFF	TGTGCCAGCAGCCACAGTCTGGGGGGGCAATTACGTGAGCAGTTCTTC
TRBV5-1	TRBD1	TRBJ1-4	-	CASSLYGTVDEKLFF	TGCGCCAGCAGCTTGTATGGGACAGTAGATGAAAAACTGTTTTTT
TRBV27	TRBD1	TRBJ2-7	-	CASSFETGPGEQYF	TGTGCCAGCAGTTTTGAGACAGGGCCGGGCGAGCAGTACTTC
TRBV7-8	-	TRBJ2-2	-	CASTRGQLHTGELFF	TGTGCCAGCACTAGGGGCCAGCTGCACACCGGGGAGCTGTTTTTT
TRBV7-9	-	TRBJ1-4	-	CAVWLGGEKLFF	TGTGCCGTGTGGCTGGGGGGTGAAAAACTGTTTTTT
TRBV6-6	-	TRBJ1-3	-	CASSLGGRGSGNTIYF	TGTGCCAGCAGTCTCGGAGGTCGGGGATCTGGAAACACCATATATTTT
TRBV10-3	TRBD1	TRBJ2-2	-	CAIKGTANTGELFF	TGTGCCATCAAAGGGACAGCGAACACCGGGGAGCTGTTTTTT
TRBV7-3	TRBD2	TRBJ2-1	-	CASSLVPSGRNEQFF	TGTGCCAGCAGCTTAGTGCCTAGCGGGAGGAATGAGCAGTTCTTC
TRBV2	-	TRBJ2-1	-	CASSEYNEQFF	TGTGCCAGCAGTGAATATAATGAGCAGTTCTTC
TRBV19	TRBD2	TRBJ2-7	-	CASSTSGYEQYF	TGTGCCAGTAGTACTAGCGGCTACGAGCAGTACTTC
TRBV25-1	-	TRBJ2-7	-	CASSDHSDRTTYEQYF	TGTGCCAGCAGTGACCATTCGGACAGGACTACCTACGAGCAGTACTTC
TRBV6-5	-	TRBJ1-2	-	CASTRDTGTGYTF	TGTGCCAGCACCCGAGACACCGGTACTGGCTACACCTTC
TRBV27	TRBD1	TRBJ1-1	-	CASSLHPYRGTEAFF	TGTGCCAGCAGTTTGCACCCTTACAGGGGTACTGAAGCTTTCTTT
TRBV6-6	TRBD1	TRBJ1-1	-	CASRPGQGGLNTEAFF	TGTGCCAGCAGGCCTGGACAGGGCGGCCTGAACACTGAAGCTTTCTTT
TRBV27	TRBD1	TRBJ2-1	-	CASSPRTGNNEQFF	TGTGCCAGCAGTCCCCGGACAGGCAACAATGAGCAGTTCTTC
TRBV19	TRBD1	TRBJ1-5	-	CASRKTGSPSNQPQHF	TGTGCCAGTAGGAAGACAGGGTCCCCAAGCAATCAGCCCCAGCATTTT
TRBV14	-	TRBJ1-6	few	CASSQEPGNSPLHF	TGTGCCAGCAGCCAAGAACCGGGTAATTCACCCCTCCACTTT
TRBV28	TRBD2	TRBJ2-7	-	CASTTSVSYEQYF	TGTGCCAGCACTACTAGCGTCTCCTACGAGCAGTACTTC
TRBV5-4	TRBD2	TRBJ2-5	-	CASSRGGQETQYF	TGTGCCAGCAGCCGGGGGGGGCAAGAGACCCAGTACTTC
TRBV6-4	TRBD2	TRBJ2-1	-	CASRVAGGYNEQFF	TGTGCCAGCAGGGTAGCGGGGGGATACAATGAGCAGTTCTTC
TRBV7-3	TRBD2	TRBJ2-2	-	CASSSGLAGTGELFF	TGTGCCAGCAGCTCAGGACTAGCGGGCACCGGGGAGCTGTTTTTT
TRBV6-5	TRBD1	TRBJ1-2	-	CASSQGQRLGGYTF	TGTGCCAGCAGTCAGGGACAGCGTTTGGGAGGCTACACCTTC
TRBV7-9	-	TRBJ1-6	once	CASSFDQTRNNSPLHF	TGTGCCAGCAGCTTTGACCAGACACGAAATAATTCACCCCTCCACTTT
TRBV6-5	-	TRBJ2-1	-	CASRGQIFNEQFF	TGTGCCAGCAGGGGGCAGATTTTCAATGAGCAGTTCTTC
TRBV2	-	TRBJ1-6	few	CASTGGGNSPLHF	TGTGCCAGCACTGGGGGGGGTAATTCACCCCTCCACTTT
TRBV11-3	-	TRBJ1-1	-	CASSLSSGMNTEAFF	TGTGCCAGCAGCTTAAGTTCAGGGATGAACACTGAAGCTTTCTTT
TRBV14	-	TRBJ1-1	-	CASSQGAGVNTEAFF	TGTGCCAGCAGCCAAGGGGCAGGGGTGAACACTGAAGCTTTCTTT
TRBV5-1	TRBD1	TRBJ2-2	-	CASSLETTGAGELFF	TGCGCCAGCAGCTTGGAGACGACAGGGGCCGGGGAGCTGTTTTTT
TRBV11-2	-	TRBJ1-1	-	CASSPLGQLGGTEAFF	TGTGCCAGCAGCCCCCTCGGGCAGCTGGGAGGCACTGAAGCTTTCTTT
TRBV5-4	TRBD1	TRBJ2-2	-	CASSPSTGPTGELFF	TGTGCCAGCAGCCCCTCGACAGGGCCCACCGGGGAGCTGTTTTTT